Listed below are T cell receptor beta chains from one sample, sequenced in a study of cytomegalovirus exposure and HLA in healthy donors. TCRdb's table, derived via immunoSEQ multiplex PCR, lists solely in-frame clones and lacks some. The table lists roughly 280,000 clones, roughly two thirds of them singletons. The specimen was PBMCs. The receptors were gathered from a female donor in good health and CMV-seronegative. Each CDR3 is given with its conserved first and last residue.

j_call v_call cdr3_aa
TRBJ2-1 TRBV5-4 CASSLGLGGYNEQFF
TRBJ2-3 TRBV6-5 CASSYSNGGTDTQYF
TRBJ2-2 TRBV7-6 CASSHRGQTGPTYGGTGELFF
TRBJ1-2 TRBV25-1 CASSEQGQGRGYTF
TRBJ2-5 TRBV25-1 CASSSGIKLGQETQYF
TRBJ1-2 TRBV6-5 CASSSRQVQQGYTF
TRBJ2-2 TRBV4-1 CASSQEWNSQGNTGELFF
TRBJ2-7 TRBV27 CASSLRGDRAYEQYF
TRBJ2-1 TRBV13 CASSLGRGGGQFF
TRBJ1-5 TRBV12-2 CASLMENRVAADQPQHF
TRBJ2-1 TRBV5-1 CASSLAQNEQFF
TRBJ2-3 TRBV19 CASTKDGLAGVPDTQYF
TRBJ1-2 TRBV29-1 CSVTTGTNYGYTF
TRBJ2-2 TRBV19 CASSIGTSGSLLGELFF
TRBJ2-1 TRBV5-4 CASSLTLPDPGGEQFF
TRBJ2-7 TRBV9 CASSVARTSGVYEQYF